What follows is one TCR beta chain and its context. Its matching antigen is unknown. A much larger clone differs by one base, so this may be a read error. Samples came from axillary lymph nodes draining the breast cancer. This record belongs to a study of breast tumors, draining lymph nodes, adjacent tissues. General study results and limits: Findings are consistent with lymph node origin and intratumoral expansion of most tumor T cells. Luminal-like breast cancer showed significantly greater tumor-nontumor repertoire similarity than basal-like breast cancer did. Data only fit, rather than demonstrated, lymph node origin of most tumor T cells. Compared with lymph nodes, tumors were less diverse; compared with nontumor tissue, more.

Germline values: CDR1 MNHNY, CDR2 SVGAGI (reference sequence). The CDR3 is 11 residues long. TCRdb re-derived calls from the multiplex PCR reads in MiXCR, one entry per CDR3 protein. The sample holds fewer than 150,000 distinct CDR3 sequences; approximately 21% are singletons and the top ten take 2% to 2.5%. This TCR came from a female donor with breast cancer. Some clones in this sample may be carry-over from other donors' samples. The sequenced material came from axillary lymph node tissue. The chain joins TRBV6-6 to TRBJ2-3, with D uncertain. CDR3 in DNA: TGTACCAGCAGTGTAGGGGATACGCAGTATTTT. It codes for CTSSVGDTQYF.